Following are 21 T cell receptor beta chains from one sample sequenced in a study of PD-1 blockade in classical Hodgkin lymphoma. Assay used: immunoSEQ multiplex PCR; TCRdb lists only in-frame clones, some missing. The sample has approximately 18,000 clones, 70% to 85% seen once. As to time point: cycle 4 day 1 (C4D1), after less than seven weeks of nivolumab. Autologous stem cell transplantation was followed by relapse in every patient, and brentuximab vedotin exposure varied. The material sequenced was peripheral blood mononuclear cells (PBMCs), taken before the fourth cycle of nivolumab. The receptor source for this set is a human donor with classical Hodgkin lymphoma.

The rearrangement uses TRBV10-2 and TRBJ2-7; D ambiguous. CDR1 is WSHSY, CDR2 SAAADI, per germline. The CDR3 covers 14 residues. V was shortened by 3 bases and J by 3 bases, with 12 bases between the two germline ends. The CDR3 loop is CASSEETWNYEQYF. In DNA form, the CDR3 reads TGCGCCAGCAGTGAAGAGACGTGGAACTACGAGCAGTACTTC.

This sequence joins TRBV18 and TRBJ1-3; TRBD1 aligns across 8 bases. The J segment lost 1 base and the V segment lost 6 bases, leaving 8 bases of the junction unmatched. The germline CDR1 and CDR2 sequences are KGHSH and LQKENI. The CDR3 runs to 16 residues. The CDR3 sequence is CASSEGQVLSGNTIYF. CDR3 bases: TGTGCCAGCTCGGAGGGACAGGTTTTATCTGGAAACACCATATATTTT.

The V call is TRBV5-1, the J call TRBJ1-2; TRBD1 agrees at 12 bases. Germline V gene sequence: CDR1 SGHRS, CDR2 YFSETQ. The CDR3 runs to 14 residues. V shed 2 bases, J shed 7 bases, and the junction held 3 bases outside the gene matches. The chain's CDR3 is CASSLGTGGGGYTF. The CDR3 DNA follows: TGCGCCAGCAGCTTAGGGACAGGGGGCGGTGGCTACACCTTC. Variable domain in full (rest from reference TRBV5-1 and TRBJ1-2): KAGVTQTPRYLIKTRGQQVTLSCSPISGHRSVSWYQQTPGQGLQFLFEYFSETQRNKGNFPGRFSGRQFSNSRSEMNVSTLELGDSALYLCASSLGTGGGGYTFGSGTRLTVV.

V and J are TRBV11-3 and TRBJ1-1; no firm D call. CDR3 size: 15 residues. Germline-derived CDR1 and CDR2 are SGHNT and YENEEA. Trimming stripped 3 bases from V and 0 bases from J, with 11 bases between. This CDR3 reads CASSFGDIMNTEAFF. CDR3 coding DNA: TGTGCCAGCAGCTTCGGCGACATCATGAACACTGAAGCTTTCTTT.

The rearrangement joins TRBV19 to TRBJ2-5; 9 bases are a match to TRBD1. CDR1 and CDR2 (germline): LNHDA, SQIVND (reference sequence). V gave up 10 bases and J gave up 5 bases; unmatched junction bases: 11. This CDR3 contains 14 residues. The CDR3 sequence is CATSGGTGWETQYF. The CDR3 bases are TGTGCCACTTCTGGAGGGACAGGGTGGGAGACCCAGTACTTC.

The V gene is TRBV5-4, the J gene TRBJ1-6, with D unresolved. Germline-derived CDR1 and CDR2 are SGHNT and YYREEE (reference sequence). V was clipped by 3 bases and J by 5 bases, with 6 bases between them. This CDR3 is built from 13 residues. The CDR3 DNA is TGTGCCAGCAGCTCGACGGATAATTCACCCCTCCACTTT. This gives the protein CASSSTDNSPLHF.

CDR3 loop: CASSPGGTSGVEQYF. The DNA of the CDR3 is TGCGCCAGCAGCCCGGGCGGGACTAGCGGGGTAGAGCAGTACTTC. The chain couples TRBV5-1 to TRBJ2-7; 13 bases are shared with TRBD2. The CDR3 is made up of 15 amino acids. Germline V gene data show CDR1 as SGHRS and CDR2 as YFSETQ. With V trimmed by 4 bases and J by 7 bases, 8 bases remained unmatched.

This sequence joins TRBV30 and TRBJ1-1, with TRBD1 identical over 10 bases. The V gene end was trimmed by 4 bases and the J gene end by 4 bases; junction bases not matched to a gene: 3. CDR1 is GTSNPN and CDR2 is SVGIG in the germline V gene (reference sequence). This CDR3 comprises 13 residues. In nucleotides, the CDR3 is TGTGCCTGGACCAGGGACAGGGGCACTGAAGCTTTCTTT. Protein product: CAWTRDRGTEAFF.

The table lists this clone with a few counts. The V and J genes are TRBV25-1 and TRBJ2-3; 10 positions agree with TRBD1. J was trimmed by 2 bases and V by 7 bases; bases with no gene match: 6. This CDR3 has 15 residues. Germline V CDR1 and CDR2: MGHDK, SYGVNS. This chain's CDR3 is CASKGTGVDTDTQYF. CDR3 coding DNA: TGTGCCAGCAAAGGGACAGGGGTTGACACAGATACGCAGTATTTT.

The chain couples TRBV6-5 to TRBJ1-2; D uncertain. The V and J ends lost 4 bases and 6 bases respectively, with 9 bases between them. Germline CDR1 is MNHEY and CDR2 is SVGAGI. This CDR3 is 12 amino acids long. CDR3 protein: CASSFGSNGYTF. As DNA, the CDR3 is TGTGCCAGCAGTTTTGGTAGTAATGGCTACACCTTC.

The chain couples TRBV5-6 to TRBJ2-7; D ambiguous. V was clipped by 3 bases and J by 3 bases, with 13 bases between them. The germline V gene encodes CDR1 SGHDT and CDR2 YYEEEE. The CDR3 is made up of 14 amino acids. CDR3 DNA: TGTGCCAGCAGCTCCCTGACACGAGTCTACGAGCAGTACTTC. This translates into CASSSLTRVYEQYF.

This chain joins TRBV21-1 and TRBJ1-2; the DNA was not used to check the table's D call, TRBD1. TRBV21-1 counts as a pseudogene. This CDR3 is 13 amino acids long. Here the CDR3 reads CASSKRTGEGYTF. CDR3 bases: TGTGCCAGCAGCAAGAGGACAGGGGAAGGCTACACCTTC.

This chain connects TRBV19 to TRBJ2-2, with 9 bases lining up with TRBD2. The CDR3 has 14 residues. Per the germline V gene, CDR1 is LNHDA and CDR2 is SQIVND (reference sequence). V lost 6 bases, J lost 1 base, and 0 bases stayed unmatched. CDR3 sequence reads: CASRTSGNTGELFF. In DNA, the CDR3 is TGTGCCAGTAGGACTAGCGGGAACACCGGGGAGCTGTTTTTT.

This rearrangement joins TRBV5-1 to TRBJ2-3; D is possibly TRBD1 (6 bases). Germline V gene data show CDR1 as SGHRS and CDR2 as YFSETQ. V gave up 7 bases and J gave up 4 bases, with 16 bases separating them. The CDR3 has 14 amino acids. This CDR3 reads CASSSTPGADTQYF. The CDR3 bases are TGCGCCAGCTCCTCAACCCCAGGGGCAGATACGCAGTATTTT.

CDR3 protein: CASSVESLGFGYTF. Here the CDR3 DNA reads TGTGCCAGCAGCGTTGAATCTTTGGGTTTTGGCTACACCTTC. The rearrangement uses TRBV7-8 and TRBJ1-2, with D uncertain. V dropped 5 bases and J dropped 7 bases, with 17 bases sitting between them. CDR3 size: 14 residues. The germline V gene encodes CDR1 SGHVS and CDR2 FQNEAQ.

The chain recombines TRBV4-1 with TRBJ2-7; D remains unclear. Germline V gives CDR1 MGHRA, CDR2 YSYEKL. The CDR3 length is 15 residues. The ends were cut back, 1 base at V and 3 bases at J, with 13 bases in the middle. CDR3 DNA sequence: TGCGCCAGCAGCCAAGTTTTGGGGTCCAGCTACGAGCAGTACTTC. It encodes CASSQVLGSSYEQYF.

The chain has TRBV7-2 and TRBJ2-7, with 7 bases matching TRBD1. CDR1 is SGHTA and CDR2 is FQGNSA in the germline V gene. The V segment lost 8 bases and the J segment 3 bases; nucleotides outside the gene matches: 16. The CDR3 has 16 residues. CDR3 coding DNA: TGTGCCAGCGGGGAGACAGGGCGGTTACTAGGCTACGAGCAGTACTTC. This translates into CASGETGRLLGYEQYF.

The V gene is TRBV10-3, the J gene TRBJ2-3, with 9 bases lining up with TRBD1. This CDR3 region has 16 residues. The V segment lost 2 bases and the J segment 4 bases; nucleotides outside the gene matches: 7. Germline V CDR1 and CDR2: ENHRY, SYGVKD. The DNA for the CDR3 is TGTGCCATCAGTGAGCCCAGGGACAGGGCTTCAGATACGCAGTATTTT. It translates to CAISEPRDRASDTQYF.

A few counts support this clone. This chain uses TRBV4-1 with TRBJ1-5, with 11 bases that match TRBD1. Germline V gene lookup returns CDR1 MGHRA and CDR2 YSYEKL. Germline trimming cut 3 bases from V and 4 bases from J; bases unmatched to any gene: 2. The CDR3 consists of 15 residues. The DNA of the CDR3 is TGCGCCAGCAGCCAGTGGGACAGGGGGAATCAGCCCCAGCATTTT. Translating gives CASSQWDRGNQPQHF.

V is TRBV11-3 and J is TRBJ2-7; weak D call: TRBD2 (6 bases). The germline V and J ends were trimmed by 5 bases and 2 bases, with 22 bases remaining between them. The V gene's germline CDR1 is SGHNT and CDR2 YENEEA. This CDR3 is 17 amino acids long. CDR3 amino acids: CASSAYQGGPSTYEQYF. The CDR3 DNA follows: TGTGCCAGCAGCGCTTACCAAGGAGGGCCCTCGACCTACGAGCAGTACTTC.

This rearrangement joins TRBV30 to TRBJ1-3, with D uncertain. Deletions cut 0 bases from V and 4 bases from J, with 10 bases between. The germline gives CDR1 GTSNPN, CDR2 SVGIG (reference sequence). The CDR3 consists of 14 residues. The CDR3 sequence is CAWSVGMEGNTIYF. In DNA, the CDR3 is TGTGCCTGGAGTGTTGGGATGGAGGGAAACACCATATATTTT. The full variable domain, rest sourced from reference TRBV30 and TRBJ1-3, is SQTIHQWPATLVQPVGSPLSLECTVEGTSNPNLYWYRQAAGRGLQLLFYSVGIGQISSEVPQNLSASRPQDRQFILSSKKLLLSDSGFYLCAWSVGMEGNTIYFGEGSWLTVV.